This T cell receptor (beta chain) was identified in a study of T cells in Graves' hyperthyroidism and ophthalmopathy (dated by TCRdb to the late 2010s). Study-level background: A discovery cohort of about a hundred patients, approximately 45 with Graves' ophthalmopathy and about 60 with stable Graves' hyperthyroidism, was used to find distinguishing TCR V-J signatures. Prospective prediction of ophthalmopathy was tested in an independent validation cohort consisting of under 20 hyperthyroidism patients and approximately 16 patients who later progressed to ophthalmopathy. The roughly 91 discovery patients were randomly divided into training and test sets at a 7:3 ratio. Thyroid tissue and blood T-cell repertoires from about six Graves' hyperthyroidism patients were also compared in the study. After sampling, hyperthyroidism patients received methimazole starting at 30 mg daily, and ophthalmopathy patients received high-dose intravenous methylprednisolone. The paper reports TCR Vbeta CDR3 sequencing of roughly 140 peripheral blood samples: around 41 ophthalmopathy, approximately 74 hyperthyroidism and about 17 progressor patients.

Counted from cysteine to phenylalanine, this CDR3 has 15 amino acids. Kept here is only the CDR3 DNA, which spans 45 bases and is read in frame from base 1. Trimming removed 4 bases from V and 6 bases from J, leaving 18 bases between the germline ends. Paper-wide results and their limitations: A model built on a 13 V-J signature distinguished ophthalmopathy from stable hyperthyroidism, reaching over 85% sensitivity and around 81% specificity in cross-validation and 80%/75% in testing. In validation, the model predicted progression to ophthalmopathy with approximately 69% sensitivity and approximately 78% specificity, a median of about 6 months before onset. Blood samples also contained most of the expanded thyroid clonotypes (frequency above 0.001), which suggests that blood repertoires may reflect thyroid immune responses. No statistical method was used to set the sample size in advance, and investigators knew the group allocation.

The TCR beta CDR3 regions were amplified from the RNA transcripts. The TCR CDR3 was subjected to a first round of RT-PCR using the HTBI primer set and the Qiagen OneStep RT-PCR kit. A second multiplex PCR round built the libraries, followed by size selection and purification. Paired-end sequencing of the libraries was performed with 100 bp reads on an Illumina HiSeq2000. The paper's data handling went like this. SOAPnuke was used to process the raw data, removing reads that contained adapters or uncalled bases, had a mean Phred below 15, or lacked an exact match to the constant primer or identifier. COPE v1.2.5 was used to merge the high-quality paired reads, and each unique nucleotide sequence was defined as a clonotype. MiTCR v1.1 was used to align clonotypes to the IMGT TRBV, TRBD and TRBJ reference segments. The analysis included only V-J combinations with a frequency above 0.0001, which together covered over 98% of the repertoires. The TCS score was defined as the ratio of F50 (clonal expansion) to E x V (chaos), calculated using BLOSUM62-based TCRdist between CDR3 peptides within each V-J. Welch's t-statistics and random forest reduced fewer than 550 V-J features to about 13, which were used in a naive Bayes classifier (R e1071). TCRdb reanalyzed the raw reads on its own, using fastp at Q25 for trimming and MiXCR for clone calling, and kept in-frame beta chains. Every entry covers one CDR3 protein and lists the most common genes and DNA from its rows. Clone size and V and J calls follow TCRdb, not the original study. The sample profile shows approximately 590,000 distinct CDR3 sequences; about half of them were found once. About 8.2% of the sample comes from the top ten.

This clonotype was seen many times. Its recognized antigen is unknown. The record has no base qualities; no much larger clone is one base away. Stable Graves' hyperthyroidism was defined as no progression to ophthalmopathy during 18 months of follow-up. The hyperthyroidism patients were between 18 and 65 years old and newly diagnosed, with a disease duration of less than 2 months. Any patient with an uncontrolled infection, another autoimmune disease, pregnancy or lactation was excluded. Clinical symptoms, serum thyroxine and TRAb, thyroid ultrasound, and orbital computed tomography formed the basis for the diagnoses. Total RNA was extracted with Trizol reagent, and quality was checked on an Agilent 2100 Bioanalyzer.

This receptor was taken from a woman between 18 and 30 years old with Graves' hyperthyroidism. Donor details come from another sample of the same person, matched by shared clones. The rearrangement combines TRBV12-3 or TRBV12-4 with TRBJ1-2, with the D segment identity uncertain. Material: peripheral blood or thyroid tissue (not recorded which). The DNA sequence is as follows: TGTGCCAGCAGTTCACCGGCCTCCGGGCTGCATGGCTACACCTTC. Translated, this gives CASSSPASGLHGYTF.